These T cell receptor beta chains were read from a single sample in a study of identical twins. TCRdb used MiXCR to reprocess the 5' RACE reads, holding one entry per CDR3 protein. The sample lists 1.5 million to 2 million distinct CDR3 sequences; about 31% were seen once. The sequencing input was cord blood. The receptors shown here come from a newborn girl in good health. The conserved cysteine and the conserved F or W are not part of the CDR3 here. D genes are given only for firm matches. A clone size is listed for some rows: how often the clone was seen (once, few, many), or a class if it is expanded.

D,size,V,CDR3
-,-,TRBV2,ASVPGAGVNTGELF
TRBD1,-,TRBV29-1,SVVSSGQGYEQY
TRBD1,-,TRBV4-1,ASSRDRGPGNTIY
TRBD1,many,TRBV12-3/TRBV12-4,ASRPRDSIYEQY
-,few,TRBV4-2,ASSQRGTGELF
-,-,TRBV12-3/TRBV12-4,ASSRSSGRTGELF
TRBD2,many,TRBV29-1,SVGTSGRGFYEQY
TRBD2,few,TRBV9,ASSVGTSGGAYNEQF
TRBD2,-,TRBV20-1,SARDSGRGADTQY
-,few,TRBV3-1,ASSQERRVAQY
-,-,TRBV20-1,SARDPAGYEQY
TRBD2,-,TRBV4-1,ASSQDLRSGSLYEQY
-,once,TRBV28,ASSSLGGRPDSSHNEQF
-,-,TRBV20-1,SASRISSNYGYT
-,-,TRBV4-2,ASSQVQTVRGSPLH
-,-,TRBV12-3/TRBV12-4,ASSLFWGRANTGELF
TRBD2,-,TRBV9,ASSVSSSGGAEETQY
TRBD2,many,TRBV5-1,ASSSTGGPYNEQF
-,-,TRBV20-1,SARDRAPKENIQY
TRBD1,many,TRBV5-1,ASSLDGQGLAKNIQY
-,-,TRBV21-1,ASSKELRGRVYEQY
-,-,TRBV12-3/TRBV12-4,ASNLSVVGEQF
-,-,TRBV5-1,ASSLAGKLRGNEQF
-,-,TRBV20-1,SAPNRQGRGNEQF
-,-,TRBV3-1,ASRKAGSEETQY
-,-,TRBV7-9,ASSAYARGGYT
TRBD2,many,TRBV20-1,SATFLADNSYEQY
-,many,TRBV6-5,ASSYSAGGVLYEQY
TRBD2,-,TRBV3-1,ASSHRWREGVTYNEQF
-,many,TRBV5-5,ASSLASFDEQF
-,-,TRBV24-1,ATSATSGHPDTQY
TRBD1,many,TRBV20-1,SAEGQDTYEQY
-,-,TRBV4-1,AGSQDGGPSTDTQY
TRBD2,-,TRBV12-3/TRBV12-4,ASSETSGGPLFAYEQY
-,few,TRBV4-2,ASSQSMGYLYEQY
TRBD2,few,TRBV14,ASSLSRYGGAYNEQF
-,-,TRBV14,ASSQSYQASSPLH
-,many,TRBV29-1,SVEIADTQY
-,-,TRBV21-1,ASSKAQVRTYEQY
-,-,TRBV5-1,ASSFGSKNEQY
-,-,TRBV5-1,ASSLDGYRAKNIQY
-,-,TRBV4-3,ASSQEGIGYEQF
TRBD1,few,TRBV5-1,ASSPLTGGNTEAF
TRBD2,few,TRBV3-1,ASSQGGSGRFEYEQF